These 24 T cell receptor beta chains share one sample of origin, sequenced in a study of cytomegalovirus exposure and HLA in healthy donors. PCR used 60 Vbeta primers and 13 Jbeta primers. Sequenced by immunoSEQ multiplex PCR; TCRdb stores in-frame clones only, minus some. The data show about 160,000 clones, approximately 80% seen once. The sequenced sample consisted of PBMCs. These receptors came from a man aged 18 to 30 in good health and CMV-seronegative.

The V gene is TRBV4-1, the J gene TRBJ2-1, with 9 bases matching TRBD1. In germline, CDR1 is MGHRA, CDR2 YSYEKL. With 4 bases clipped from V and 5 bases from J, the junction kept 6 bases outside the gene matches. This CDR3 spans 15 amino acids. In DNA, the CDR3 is TGCGCCAGCAGCCGTCAGCGACAGGGGGACAATGAGCAGTTCTTC. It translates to CASSRQRQGDNEQFF.

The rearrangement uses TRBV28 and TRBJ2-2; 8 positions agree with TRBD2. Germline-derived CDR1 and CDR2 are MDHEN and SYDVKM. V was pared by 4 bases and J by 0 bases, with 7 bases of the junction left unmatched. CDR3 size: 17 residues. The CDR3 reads CASSSRTSGANTGELFF. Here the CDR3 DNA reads TGTGCCAGCAGTTCGCGCACTAGCGGAGCGAACACCGGGGAGCTGTTTTTT.

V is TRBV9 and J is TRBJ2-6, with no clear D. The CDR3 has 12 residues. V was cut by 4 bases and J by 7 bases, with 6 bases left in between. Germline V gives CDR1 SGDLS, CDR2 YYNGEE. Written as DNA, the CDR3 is TGTGCCAGCAGCCTCTATGCCAACGTCCTGACTTTC. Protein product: CASSLYANVLTF.

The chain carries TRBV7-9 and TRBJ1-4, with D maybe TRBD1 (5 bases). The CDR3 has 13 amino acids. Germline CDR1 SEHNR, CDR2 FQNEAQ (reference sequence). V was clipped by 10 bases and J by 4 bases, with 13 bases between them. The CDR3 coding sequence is TGTGCCAACCTCCGGGGGGGTAATGAAAAACTGTTTTTT. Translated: CANLRGGNEKLFF.

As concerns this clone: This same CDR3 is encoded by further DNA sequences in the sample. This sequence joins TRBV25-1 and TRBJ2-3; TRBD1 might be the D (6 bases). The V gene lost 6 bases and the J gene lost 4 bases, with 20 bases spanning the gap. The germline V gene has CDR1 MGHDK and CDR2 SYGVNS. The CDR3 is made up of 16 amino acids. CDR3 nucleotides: TGTGCCAGCAGGGACTCCGGGACACCATTCGCAGATACGCAGTATTTT. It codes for CASRDSGTPFADTQYF.

CDR3 region: CASSLSSSGSVDEQFF. CDR3 bases: TGTGCCAGCAGCTTATCCTCTAGCGGGAGTGTGGATGAGCAGTTCTTC. V gene TRBV7-3 combines with J gene TRBJ2-1; 10 positions agree with TRBD2. Germline V gene lookup returns CDR1 SGHTA and CDR2 FQGTGA. The J segment lost 8 bases and the V segment lost 2 bases, leaving 9 bases of the junction unmatched. The CDR3 loop spans 16 amino acids. The entire variable domain, with the rest obtained from reference TRBV7-3 and TRBJ2-1, is as follows: GAGVSQTPSNKVTEKGKYVELRCDPISGHTALYWYRQSLGQGPEFLIYFQGTGAADDSGLPNDRFFAVRPEGSVSTLKIQRTERGDSAVYLCASSLSSSGSVDEQFFGPGTRLTVL.

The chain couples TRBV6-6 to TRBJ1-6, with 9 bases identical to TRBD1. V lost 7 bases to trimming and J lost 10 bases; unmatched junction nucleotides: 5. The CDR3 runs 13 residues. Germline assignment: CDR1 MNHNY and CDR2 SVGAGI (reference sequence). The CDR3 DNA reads TGTGCCAGCACTCGACAGGGGGACTCACCCCTCCACTTT. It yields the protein CASTRQGDSPLHF.

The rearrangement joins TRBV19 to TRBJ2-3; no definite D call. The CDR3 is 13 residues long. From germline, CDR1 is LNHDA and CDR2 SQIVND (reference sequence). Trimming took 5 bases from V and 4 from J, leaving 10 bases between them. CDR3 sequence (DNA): TGTGCCAGTAGTGGCCCCCTGGCAGATACGCAGTATTTT. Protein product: CASSGPLADTQYF.

The CDR3 DNA reads TGTGCCTGGAGTGTAAGACCAGCGGGGGGAAAACGCTCCTACGAGCAGTACTTC. Encoded protein: CAWSVRPAGGKRSYEQYF. The J gene is TRBJ2-7, the V gene TRBV30, with TRBD2 matching 9 bases. Germline trimming cut 0 bases from V and 0 bases from J; bases unmatched to any gene: 12. Germline V gene sequence: CDR1 GTSNPN, CDR2 SVGIG (reference sequence). This CDR3 is 18 amino acids long.

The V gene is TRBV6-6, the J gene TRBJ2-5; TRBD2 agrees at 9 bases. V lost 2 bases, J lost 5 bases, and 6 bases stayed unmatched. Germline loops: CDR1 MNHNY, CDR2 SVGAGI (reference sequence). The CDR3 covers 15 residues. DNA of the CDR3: TGTGCCAGCAGTTACGGGGGGGCGGGAGGGGAGACCCAGTACTTC. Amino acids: CASSYGGAGGETQYF.

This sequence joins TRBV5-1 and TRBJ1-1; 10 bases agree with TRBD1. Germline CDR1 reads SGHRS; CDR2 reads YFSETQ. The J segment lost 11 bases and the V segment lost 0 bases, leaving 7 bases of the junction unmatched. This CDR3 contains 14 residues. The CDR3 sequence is CASSLARTGGLAFF. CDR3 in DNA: TGCGCCAGCAGCTTGGCGAGGACAGGGGGGTTGGCTTTCTTT.

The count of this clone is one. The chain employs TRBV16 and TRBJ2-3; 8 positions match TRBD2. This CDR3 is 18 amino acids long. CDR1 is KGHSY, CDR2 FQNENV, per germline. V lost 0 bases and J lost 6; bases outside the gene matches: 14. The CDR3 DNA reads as TGTGCCAGCAGCCAATCGATCACTAGCGGTTGGGACGCGGATACGCAGTATTTT. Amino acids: CASSQSITSGWDADTQYF.

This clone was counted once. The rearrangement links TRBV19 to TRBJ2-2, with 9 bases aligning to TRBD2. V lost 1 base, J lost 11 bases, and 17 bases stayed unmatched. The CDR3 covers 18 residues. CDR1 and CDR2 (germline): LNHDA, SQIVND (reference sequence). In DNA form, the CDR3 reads TGTGCCAGTAGTATAGTCCAGGGGACTGGACTAGCGCTACAAGAGCTGTTTTTT. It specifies CASSIVQGTGLALQELFF.

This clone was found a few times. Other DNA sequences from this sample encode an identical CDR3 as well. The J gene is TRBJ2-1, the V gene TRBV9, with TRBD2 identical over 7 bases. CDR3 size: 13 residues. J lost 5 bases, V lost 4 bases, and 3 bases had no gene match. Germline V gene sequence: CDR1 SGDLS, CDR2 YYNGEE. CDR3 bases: TGTGCCAGCAGCTCTCTAGCGGACAATGAGCAGTTCTTC. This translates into CASSSLADNEQFF.

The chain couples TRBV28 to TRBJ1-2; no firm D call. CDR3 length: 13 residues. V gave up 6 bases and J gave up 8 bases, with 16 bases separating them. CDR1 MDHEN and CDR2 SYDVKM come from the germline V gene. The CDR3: CASSPTGSGGYTF. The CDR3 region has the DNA TGTGCCAGCAGCCCGACCGGGTCGGGGGGCTACACCTTC.

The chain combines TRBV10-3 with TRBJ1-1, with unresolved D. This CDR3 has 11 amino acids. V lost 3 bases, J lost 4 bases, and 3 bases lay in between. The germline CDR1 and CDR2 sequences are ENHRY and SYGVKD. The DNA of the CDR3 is TGTGCCATCAGTGACGGCACTGAAGCTTTCTTT. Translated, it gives CAISDGTEAFF.

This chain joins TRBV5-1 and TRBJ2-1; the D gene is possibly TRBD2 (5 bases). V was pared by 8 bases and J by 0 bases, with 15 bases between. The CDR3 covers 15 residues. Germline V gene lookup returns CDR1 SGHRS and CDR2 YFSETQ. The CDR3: CASIGAGGSYNEQFF. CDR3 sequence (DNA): TGCGCCAGTATCGGCGCGGGCGGCTCCTACAATGAGCAGTTCTTC.

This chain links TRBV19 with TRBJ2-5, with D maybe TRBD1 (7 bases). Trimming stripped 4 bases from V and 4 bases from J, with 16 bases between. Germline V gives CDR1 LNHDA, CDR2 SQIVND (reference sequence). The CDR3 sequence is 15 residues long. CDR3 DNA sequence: TGTGCCAGTAGTAGTTCAGGGGGGAGTGCAGAGACCCAGTACTTC. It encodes CASSSSGGSAETQYF.

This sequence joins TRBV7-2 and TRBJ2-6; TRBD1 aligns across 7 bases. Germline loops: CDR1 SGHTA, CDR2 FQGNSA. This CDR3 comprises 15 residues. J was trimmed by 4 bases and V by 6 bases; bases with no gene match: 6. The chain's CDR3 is CASRSQGSGANVLTF. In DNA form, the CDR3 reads TGTGCCAGCAGGTCACAGGGGTCCGGGGCCAACGTCCTGACTTTC.

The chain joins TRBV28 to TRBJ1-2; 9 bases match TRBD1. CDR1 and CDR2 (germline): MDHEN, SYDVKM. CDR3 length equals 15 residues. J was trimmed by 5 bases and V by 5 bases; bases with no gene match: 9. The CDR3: CASSRSQGAGYGYTF. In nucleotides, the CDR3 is TGTGCCAGCAGTAGATCACAGGGGGCTGGGTATGGCTACACCTTC.

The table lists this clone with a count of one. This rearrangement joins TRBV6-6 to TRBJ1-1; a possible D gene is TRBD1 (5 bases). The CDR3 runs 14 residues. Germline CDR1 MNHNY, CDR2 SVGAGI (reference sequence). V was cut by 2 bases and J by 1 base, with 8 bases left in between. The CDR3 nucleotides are TGTGCCAGCAGTTACACAGGATGGAACACTGAAGCTTTCTTT. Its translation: CASSYTGWNTEAFF.

CDR3: CASSSGIQGQPQHF. Here the CDR3 DNA reads TGCGCCAGCAGCTCGGGAATTCAAGGCCAGCCCCAGCATTTT. The rearrangement uses TRBV5-1 and TRBJ1-5, with D unclear. This CDR3 has 14 amino acids. The V end was cut by 3 bases, the J end by 7 bases, with 14 bases between. CDR1 is SGHRS and CDR2 is YFSETQ in the germline V gene.

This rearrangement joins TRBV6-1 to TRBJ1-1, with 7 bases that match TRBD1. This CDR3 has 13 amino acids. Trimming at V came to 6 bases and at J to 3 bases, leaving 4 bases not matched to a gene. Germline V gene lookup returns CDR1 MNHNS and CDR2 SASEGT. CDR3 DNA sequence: TGTGCCAGCAGACAGGGGATTGACACTGAAGCTTTCTTT. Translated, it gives CASRQGIDTEAFF.

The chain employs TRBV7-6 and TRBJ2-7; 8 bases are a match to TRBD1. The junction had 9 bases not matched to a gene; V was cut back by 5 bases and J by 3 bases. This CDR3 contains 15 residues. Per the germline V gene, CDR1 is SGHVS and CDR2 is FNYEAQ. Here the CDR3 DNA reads TGTGCCAGCAGCGCCACACCGGGACAGGACTACGAGCAGTACTTC. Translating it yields CASSATPGQDYEQYF.